The rows below give T cell receptor beta chains drawn from one sample of a study of a mutant IDH1 vaccine in newly diagnosed glioma. These receptors have no identified antigens. Sequenced by immunoSEQ multiplex PCR; TCRdb stores in-frame clones only, minus some. The sample records about 81,000 clones, 75% to 85% being singletons. Sequences were derived from PBMCs, sampled from a glioma patient whose treatment included an IDH1 peptide vaccine. These receptors came from a young man with glioma. Some clones in this sample may be carry-over from other donors' samples. Each CDR3 is given with its conserved first and last residue. D genes are given only for firm matches. Clone sizes are given selectively: once, few, many, or a class where the clone is expanded.

CDR3: CASSLSGTGVEAFF; DNA: TGTGCCAGCAGTCTCTCCGGGACAGGGGTTGAAGCTTTCTTT; size: -; V: TRBV27; J: TRBJ1-1; D: TRBD1
CDR3: CASSIKTSDNEQFF; DNA: TGTGCCAGTAGTATTAAGACTAGCGACAATGAGCAGTTCTTC; size: -; V: TRBV19; J: TRBJ2-1; D: TRBD2
CDR3: CASSLFPGTTSGANVLTF; DNA: TGTGCCAGCAGCTTATTCCCTGGGACCACCTCTGGGGCCAACGTCCTGACTTTC; size: -; V: TRBV5-8; J: TRBJ2-6; D: -
CDR3: CASSLSGRDNQPQHF; DNA: TGTGCCAGCAGCTTATCCGGGCGAGACAATCAGCCCCAGCATTTT; size: -; V: TRBV7-2; J: TRBJ1-5; D: -
CDR3: CASSPTMIDTEAFF; DNA: TGTGCCAGCTCACCAACGATGATAGACACTGAAGCTTTCTTT; size: -; V: TRBV18; J: TRBJ1-1; D: -
CDR3: CASSASGGATGELFF; DNA: TGTGCCAGCAGTGCTAGCGGGGGGGCCACCGGGGAGCTGTTTTTT; size: few; V: TRBV2; J: TRBJ2-2; D: TRBD2
CDR3: CASSGEGAWETQYF; DNA: TGTGCCAGCAGTGGGGAAGGGGCCTGGGAGACCCAGTACTTC; size: -; V: TRBV2; J: TRBJ2-5; D: -
CDR3: CASSLDRGRFTEAFF; DNA: TGTGCCAGCAGCTTAGATCGGGGGCGTTTTACTGAAGCTTTCTTT; size: -; V: TRBV7-9; J: TRBJ1-1; D: -
CDR3: CASSFLRGLRNEQFF; DNA: TGTGCCAGCAGCTTTTTGAGGGGGCTACGCAATGAGCAGTTCTTC; size: -; V: TRBV7-9; J: TRBJ2-1; D: TRBD1
CDR3: CASSFGGAKNEQFF; DNA: TGTGCCAGCAGTTTTGGGGGGGCCAAGAATGAGCAGTTCTTC; size: -; V: TRBV28; J: TRBJ2-1; D: -
CDR3: CASSQGFGNAEAFF; DNA: TGTGCCAGCAGCCAGGGCTTCGGAAACGCTGAAGCTTTCTTT; size: -; V: TRBV4-2; J: TRBJ1-1; D: -
CDR3: CASSREGQGNYGYTF; DNA: TGCGCCAGCAGCCGGGAGGGACAGGGGAACTATGGCTACACCTTC; size: -; V: TRBV4-3; J: TRBJ1-2; D: TRBD1
CDR3: CASSLVSGTLGNTIYF; DNA: TGTGCCAGCAGCTTAGTCTCGGGGACACTCGGAAACACCATATATTTT; size: -; V: TRBV7-9; J: TRBJ1-3; D: -
CDR3: CASSAGVTSGYTF; DNA: TGTGCCAGCAGCGCCGGGGTTACCTCTGGCTACACCTTC; size: once; V: TRBV5-5; J: TRBJ1-2; D: -
CDR3: CASSVVPGGPSETQYF; DNA: TGTGCCAGCAGCGTAGTGCCGGGGGGTCCCTCGGAGACCCAGTACTTC; size: -; V: TRBV9; J: TRBJ2-5; D: TRBD2
CDR3: CASRTGTTFTEAFF; DNA: TGTGCCAGCAGGACCGGGACTACGTTCACTGAAGCTTTCTTT; size: -; V: TRBV6-5; J: TRBJ1-1; D: -
CDR3: CATSRDTANYGYTF; DNA: TGTGCCACCAGCAGAGATACGGCTAACTATGGCTACACCTTC; size: -; V: TRBV15; J: TRBJ1-2; D: -
CDR3: CASSLWRGDTGELFF; DNA: TGTGCCAGCAGTTTGTGGCGCGGGGACACCGGGGAGCTGTTTTTT; size: -; V: TRBV28; J: TRBJ2-2; D: -
CDR3: CARTVGANTEAFF; DNA: TGTGCCAGGACAGTCGGGGCAAACACTGAAGCTTTCTTT; size: -; V: TRBV28; J: TRBJ1-1; D: -
CDR3: CASSLSARYEQYF; DNA: TGTGCCAGCAGCTTATCAGCGCGGTACGAGCAGTACTTC; size: -; V: TRBV7-3; J: TRBJ2-7; D: -
CDR3: CASSQNAENQGEKLFF; DNA: TGCGCCAGCAGCCAAAATGCGGAGAATCAGGGTGAAAAACTGTTTTTT; size: few; V: TRBV4-1; J: TRBJ1-4; D: -
CDR3: CASSLTTEAKNIQYF; DNA: TGTGCCAGCAGTTTGACGACAGAAGCCAAAAACATTCAGTACTTC; size: -; V: TRBV28; J: TRBJ2-4; D: -
CDR3: CASSQVGGRLVQYF; DNA: TGTGCCAGCAGTCAGGTAGGGGGTCGACTAGTGCAGTACTTC; size: -; V: TRBV27; J: TRBJ2-7; D: -
CDR3: CASSLNQGAVDEQYF; DNA: TGTGCCAGCAGCTTAAATCAGGGGGCAGTAGACGAGCAGTACTTC; size: -; V: TRBV7-2; J: TRBJ2-7; D: TRBD1
CDR3: CASSLKGSSTDTQYF; DNA: TGTGCCAGCAGCTTGAAAGGCTCTAGCACAGATACGCAGTATTTT; size: -; V: TRBV7-3; J: TRBJ2-3; D: -
CDR3: CATKNRGNTEAFF; DNA: TGTGCCACTAAAAACAGGGGGAACACTGAAGCTTTCTTT; size: -; V: TRBV19; J: TRBJ1-1; D: TRBD1
CDR3: CASSKQGGIYNEQFF; DNA: TGTGCCAGTAGTAAACAGGGGGGCATCTACAATGAGCAGTTCTTC; size: -; V: TRBV19; J: TRBJ2-1; D: TRBD1
CDR3: CASSLGQGAFF; DNA: TGTGCCAGCAGCCTCGGACAGGGGGCTTTCTTT; size: -; V: TRBV11-2; J: TRBJ1-1; D: TRBD1
CDR3: CASSAGQSNQPQHF; DNA: TGTGCCAGCAGCGCGGGACAGAGCAATCAGCCCCAGCATTTT; size: -; V: TRBV9; J: TRBJ1-5; D: TRBD1